Each of the 25 T cell receptor beta chains below was sequenced from the same sample in a study of beta chain features in type 1 diabetes. Since all of the isolated RNA was reverse transcribed, expressed TCRB transcripts were what got sequenced. Some clones are missing from TCRdb's copy, which holds only in-frame ones; the method was immunoSEQ multiplex PCR. The sample has roughly 300,000 clones, approximately 8% seen once; the top ten hold 0.44%. Sequenced sample: central memory CD4+ T cells from blood. These receptors came from a woman aged 18-29 years in good health.

This clone was recorded many times. The rearrangement links TRBV9 to TRBJ1-1; no definite D call. Trimming removed 4 bases from V and 0 bases from J, with 10 bases in between. This CDR3 region has 14 residues. Germline-derived CDR1 and CDR2 are SGDLS and YYNGEE. The CDR3 here is CASSPRHLNTEAFF. In nucleotides, the CDR3 is TGTGCCAGCAGCCCGAGACATCTGAACACTGAAGCTTTCTTT.

This clone has only a few counts. V is TRBV28 and J is TRBJ1-2; perhaps TRBD1 as D (6 bases). Trimming removed 6 bases from V and 4 bases from J, with 21 bases in between. Germline CDR1 MDHEN, CDR2 SYDVKM. This CDR3 is built from 16 residues. As DNA, the CDR3 is TGTGCCAGCAGCACGGGAGGGGGGGCACAGGGCTATGGCTACACCTTC. Translating it yields CASSTGGGAQGYGYTF.

This clone was recorded a few times. The genes are TRBV9 and TRBJ2-1, with 9 positions matching TRBD2. The CDR3 has 17 amino acids. Per the germline V gene, CDR1 is SGDLS and CDR2 is YYNGEE. The V gene end was trimmed by 4 bases and the J gene end by 0 bases; junction bases not matched to a gene: 8. DNA for the CDR3: TGTGCCAGCAGCCCCCGACTAGCGGCCAGCTCCTACAATGAGCAGTTCTTC. The encoded protein is CASSPRLAASSYNEQFF.

In its sample, this clone was seen a few times. The genes are TRBV28 and TRBJ2-1; 10 bases agree with TRBD2. V shed 1 base and J 5 bases; nucleotides not matched to a gene: 5. The germline gives CDR1 MDHEN, CDR2 SYDVKM. The CDR3 loop spans 16 amino acids. This chain's CDR3 is CASSLSASGSHNEQFF. For the CDR3, the DNA is TGTGCCAGCAGTTTATCGGCTAGCGGGAGCCACAATGAGCAGTTCTTC.

This clone was observed a few times. This chain uses TRBV9 with TRBJ2-5, with D perhaps TRBD1 or TRBD2 (5 bases each). Germline CDR1 reads SGDLS; CDR2 reads YYNGEE. The CDR3 is made up of 13 amino acids. Between the trimmed V and J ends, which lost 2 bases and 5 bases, there was a span of 10 bases. CDR3 sequence reads: CASSVAGSETQYF. CDR3 coding DNA: TGTGCCAGCAGCGTTGCAGGGAGTGAGACCCAGTACTTC.

V and J are TRBV7-8 and TRBJ2-7; D not certain. Per the germline V gene, CDR1 is SGHVS and CDR2 is FQNEAQ. V was clipped by 3 bases and J by 1 base, with 10 bases between them. The CDR3 runs 14 residues. CDR3 region: CASSFKVWSYEQYF. In nucleotides, the CDR3 is TGTGCCAGCAGCTTTAAGGTGTGGTCCTACGAGCAGTACTTC.

This sequence joins TRBV14 and TRBJ2-5; D unclear. CDR1 is SGHDN and CDR2 is FVKESK in the germline V gene. V lost 1 base and J lost 8, with 8 bases in between. This CDR3 comprises 12 residues. The CDR3 region is CASSQGSTTQYF. As DNA, the CDR3 is TGTGCCAGCAGCCAAGGATCGACAACCCAGTACTTC.

The chain uses TRBV7-2 and TRBJ2-7; D gene unclear. The CDR3 loop spans 14 amino acids. Germline V gene sequence: CDR1 SGHTA, CDR2 FQGNSA. Trimming cost V 0 bases and J 2 bases, with 8 bases left between them. CDR3 amino acids: CASSLAQAAYEQYF. The CDR3 DNA is TGTGCCAGCAGCTTAGCCCAGGCGGCCTACGAGCAGTACTTC.

The chain uses TRBV6-6 and TRBJ1-1; D unresolved. In germline, CDR1 is MNHNY, CDR2 SVGAGI (reference sequence). CDR3 length equals 14 residues. The V end lost 5 bases, the J end lost 0 bases, and 10 bases lay between the germline ends. This CDR3 reads CASSTSDLNTEAFF. The CDR3 bases are TGTGCCAGCAGTACCAGCGATCTGAACACTGAAGCTTTCTTT.

Many counts were recorded for this clone. The rearrangement links TRBV27 to TRBJ1-1, with D hard to call. Germline CDR1 and CDR2: MNHEY and SMNVEV (reference sequence). Trimming took 4 bases from V and 0 from J, leaving 6 bases between them. This CDR3 is built from 13 residues. The CDR3: CASSYALNTEAFF. CDR3 DNA sequence: TGTGCCAGCAGTTATGCTTTGAACACTGAAGCTTTCTTT.

This clone was picked up a small number of times. The chain links TRBV7-2 to TRBJ2-7; 13 nucleotides match TRBD2. Germline CDR1 SGHTA, CDR2 FQGNSA. The CDR3 totals 16 residues. V gave up 5 bases and J gave up 0 bases; unmatched junction bases: 4. The CDR3 reads CASSRTSGGNSYEQYF. The CDR3 coding sequence is TGTGCCAGCAGCCGGACTAGCGGGGGCAACTCCTACGAGCAGTACTTC.

This chain connects TRBV11-1 to TRBJ1-3; the D is unclear. Germline lookup yields CDR1 SGHAT and CDR2 FQDESV (reference sequence). The V gene lost 3 bases and the J gene lost 1 base, with 4 bases spanning the gap. The CDR3 runs 13 residues. This CDR3 is CASSFASGNTIYF. In DNA form, the CDR3 reads TGTGCCAGCAGCTTTGCGTCTGGAAACACCATATATTTT.

This clone was recorded a few times. The CDR3 nucleotides are TGTGCCAGCAGTCAGGGACAGCCGTACAATGAGCAGTTCTTC. Residues: CASSQGQPYNEQFF. J is TRBJ2-1 and V is TRBV28, with 7 nucleotides matching TRBD1. The CDR3 covers 14 residues. Germline lookup yields CDR1 MDHEN and CDR2 SYDVKM. J was trimmed by 4 bases and V by 5 bases; bases with no gene match: 5.

This chain links TRBV5-1 with TRBJ1-5; D not resolved. This CDR3 has 14 amino acids. V was cut by 3 bases and J by 2 bases, with 9 bases left in between. Germline V gives CDR1 SGHRS, CDR2 YFSETQ. The CDR3 sequence: CASSYTGGNQPQHF. CDR3 bases: TGCGCCAGCAGCTATACCGGGGGCAATCAGCCCCAGCATTTT.

There are a few counts of this clone. The genes are TRBV7-2 and TRBJ1-2; D gene unclear. The CDR3 is made up of 13 amino acids. Germline-derived CDR1 and CDR2 are SGHTA and FQGNSA. V lost 5 bases to trimming and J lost 4 bases, with 11 bases between them. The CDR3 bases are TGTGCCAGCAGCCGAAGGGAGGTCTATGGCTACACCTTC. It is translated as CASSRREVYGYTF.

The chain combines TRBV28 with TRBJ2-5; 7 bases line up with TRBD2. In germline, CDR1 is MDHEN, CDR2 SYDVKM. V lost 6 bases to trimming and J lost 3 bases; unmatched junction nucleotides: 10. The CDR3 spans 15 residues. The DNA of the CDR3 is TGTGCCAGCAGCCCGAGAGGGAGGGCAGAAGAGACCCAGTACTTC. Its protein is CASSPRGRAEETQYF.

This clone was seen more than once but under ten times. The CDR3 spells CASSLRSGWNQPQHF. DNA for the CDR3: TGTGCCAGCAGCCTGAGGTCCGGGTGGAATCAGCCCCAGCATTTT. This rearrangement joins TRBV5-6 to TRBJ1-5; D is undetermined. This CDR3 is 15 amino acids long. The V gene lost 4 bases and the J gene lost 4 bases, with 15 bases spanning the gap. Per the germline V gene, CDR1 is SGHDT and CDR2 is YYEEEE.

The chain has TRBV7-2 and TRBJ2-7, with TRBD1 as a possible D gene (5 bases). This CDR3 region has 16 residues. Looked up from germline, CDR1 is SGHTA and CDR2 is FQGNSA. Trimming took 1 base from V and 2 from J, leaving 15 bases between them. This chain's CDR3 is CASSLGPGQVPYEQYF. CDR3 coding DNA: TGTGCCAGCAGCTTAGGACCAGGGCAAGTCCCCTACGAGCAGTACTTC.

This clone was detected a few times. The rearrangement uses TRBV29-1 and TRBJ1-2, with TRBD1 identical over 7 bases. Looked up from germline, CDR1 is SQVTM and CDR2 is ANQGSEA. J lost 4 bases, V lost 5 bases, and 7 bases had no gene match. There are 13 residues in the CDR3. CDR3 coding DNA: TGCAGCGTTCCTGCCGGGACAGCCTATGGCTACACCTTC. This gives the protein CSVPAGTAYGYTF.

This sequence joins TRBV9 and TRBJ2-3; possibly TRBD2 for D (5 bases). CDR1 and CDR2 from the germline V gene are SGDLS and YYNGEE. The V end was cut by 3 bases, the J end by 0 bases, with 29 bases between. The CDR3 runs to 21 residues. CDR3 DNA: TGTGCCAGCAGCGCTCAAACCCCGGGATCGCGGCCACACGGGAGCACAGATACGCAGTATTTT. Residues: CASSAQTPGSRPHGSTDTQYF.

CDR3 in amino acids: CASSQQAGAFEQFF. The CDR3 coding sequence is TGTGCCAGCAGTCAGCAAGCGGGAGCATTTGAGCAGTTCTTC. The chain uses TRBV6-5 and TRBJ2-1, with 8 bases identical to TRBD2. Germline CDR1 MNHEY, CDR2 SVGAGI. This CDR3 contains 14 residues. The junction had 9 bases not matched to a gene; V was cut back by 5 bases and J by 9 bases.

A few counts support this clone. V is TRBV19 and J is TRBJ1-5; D unresolved. With 5 bases removed from V and 4 bases from J, the gap between germline ends came to 9 bases. Per the germline V gene, CDR1 is LNHDA and CDR2 is SQIVND (reference sequence). The CDR3 is 13 residues long. CDR3 sequence reads: CASSVQRNQPQHF. CDR3 DNA sequence: TGTGCCAGTAGTGTACAGAGAAATCAGCCCCAGCATTTT.

V and J are TRBV5-6 and TRBJ1-1; D is undetermined. CDR3 length: 14 residues. Germline V gives CDR1 SGHDT, CDR2 YYEEEE. With 4 bases removed from V and 0 bases from J, the gap between germline ends came to 10 bases. CDR3 DNA: TGTGCCAGCAGCAGTCAGTGGGTGAACACTGAAGCTTTCTTT. It encodes CASSSQWVNTEAFF. Based on the CDR3 plus reference TRBV5-6 and TRBJ1-1, the full variable domain is DAGVTQSPTHLIKTRGQQVTLRCSPKSGHDTVSWYQQALGQGPQFIFQYYEEEERQRGNFPDRFSGHQFPNYSSELNVNALLLGDSALYLCASSSQWVNTEAFFGQGTRLTVV.

This clone was seen a handful of times. The V call is TRBV11-3, the J call TRBJ2-5, with D perhaps TRBD2 (6 bases). Germline CDR1 and CDR2: SGHNT and YENEEA. Trimming pared 3 bases from V and 1 base from J, leaving 9 bases between. The CDR3 totals 14 residues. The CDR3 spells CASSLMGGQETQYF. The CDR3 bases are TGTGCCAGCAGCTTGATGGGGGGCCAAGAGACCCAGTACTTC.

In its sample, this clone ranks as medium-sized. The chain couples TRBV4-2 to TRBJ2-4, with 9 nucleotides matching TRBD2. Germline assignment: CDR1 LGHNA and CDR2 YNFKEQ. There are 15 residues in the CDR3. J was trimmed by 8 bases and V by 0 bases; bases with no gene match: 5. CDR3 amino acids: CASSQEAGGVDIQYF. CDR3 in DNA: TGTGCCAGCAGCCAAGAAGCGGGAGGCGTGGACATTCAGTACTTC.